This TCR beta chain came from a study of low-dose radiotherapy and immunotherapy resistance in tumors. About the research overall: Every two weeks patients got nivolumab 240 mg flat dose, plus ipilimumab 1 mg/kg every six weeks, intravenously. Daily oral aspirin at 300 mg began on cycle 1 day 1 and lasted four cycles.

The time point was: before trial treatment. Low-dose radiotherapy and low-dose cyclophosphamide, together with aspirin, ipilimumab and nivolumab, were given to donors. Eligibility required advanced solid tumors lacking tumor-infiltrating lymphocytes. This clonotype came up a few times. TRAV and TRBV primers primed cDNA for both TCRalpha and TCRbeta. TCRs were put through around 20 PCR cycles of amplification with Phusion. A constant-region primer and the V-primer adapter served as the primer pair. A single record per CDR3 protein comes from TCRdb applying MiXCR to the reads. The repertoire holds about 39,000 distinct CDR3 sequences, with roughly a third as singletons. This specimen was PBMCs, taken before treatment. The TCR originated in a male donor with gallbladder cancer.

The CDR3 protein is CASSFNAGDFYEQYF. The CDR3 DNA sequence: TGCGCCAGCAGCTTTAATGCGGGGGACTTCTACGAGCAGTACTTC. V usage is TRBV5-1 and J usage is TRBJ2-7; the match to TRBD2 covers 7 bases. With V trimmed by 2 bases and J by 3 bases, 8 bases remained unmatched. The CDR3 sequence is 15 residues long. The germline V gene encodes CDR1 SGHRS and CDR2 YFSETQ.